A selection of T cell receptor beta chains follows, all from one sample in a study of blood T cell repertoires in COVID-19. Method: immunoSEQ multiplex PCR; TCRdb's copy keeps in-frame clones and lacks some. The data show under 350,000 clones, over 65% seen once. Input material: peripheral blood. The receptor source for this set is a man aged 55 to 70 who had recovered from COVID-19. The CDR3 runs from the conserved cysteine through the conserved F or W. A D gene is named only where the DNA matches it firmly. Clone size is shown for a subset of rows, as once, few, many or a class of expanded clone.

size,D,J,V,CDR3,DNA
.,TRBD1,TRBJ2-7,TRBV7-8,CASSSLGQRWSYEQYF,TGTGCCAGCAGTTCCTTGGGACAGCGTTGGTCCTACGAGCAGTACTTC
once,TRBD2,TRBJ2-1,TRBV7-2,CASSFRGLAGISYNEQFF,TGTGCCAGCAGCTTCCGGGGACTAGCGGGAATCTCCTACAATGAGCAGTTCTTC
.,.,TRBJ1-1,TRBV7-2,CASSSGGAINTEAFF,TGTGCCAGCAGCTCCGGGGGGGCCATAAACACTGAAGCTTTCTTT
.,TRBD1,TRBJ2-7,TRBV7-9,CASSSSGQGASLALREQYF,TGTGCCAGCAGCTCATCCGGACAGGGGGCGTCGTTAGCGCTTCGCGAGCAGTACTTC
once,TRBD1,TRBJ2-7,TRBV7-2,CASSQGQVREQYF,TGTGCCAGCAGCCAGGGACAGGTTCGAGAGCAGTACTTC
.,TRBD2,TRBJ2-1,TRBV15,CATSRGTSGFNEQFF,TGTGCCACCAGCAGGGGGACTAGCGGATTCAATGAGCAGTTCTTC
once,TRBD1,TRBJ2-1,TRBV6-5,CASSYADRVNEQFF,TGTGCCAGCAGTTACGCGGACAGGGTCAATGAGCAGTTCTTC
.,.,TRBJ1-2,TRBV9,CASAAGGAGYTF,TGTGCCAGCGCCGCGGGAGGGGCGGGCTACACCTTC
.,TRBD2,TRBJ2-2,TRBV5-1,CASSKGLAVTGELFF,TGCGCCAGCAGCAAGGGACTAGCGGTGACCGGGGAGCTGTTTTTT
.,TRBD1,TRBJ2-1,TRBV18,CASSQQGGSSYNEQFF,TGTGCCAGCTCACAACAGGGGGGATCCTCCTACAATGAGCAGTTCTTC
.,TRBD1,TRBJ2-1,TRBV7-6,CASSHDPPGQGRGPSSYNEQFF,TGTGCCAGCAGCCATGATCCTCCGGGACAGGGAAGGGGCCCGAGCTCCTACAATGAGCAGTTCTTC
.,.,TRBJ2-5,TRBV29-1,CSAGHIQETQYF,TGCAGCGCTGGACACATCCAAGAGACCCAGTACTTC
.,.,TRBJ2-7,TRBV6-5,CASSSVAGEQYF,TGTGCCAGCAGTAGTGTAGCCGGCGAGCAGTACTTC
.,.,TRBJ2-7,TRBV5-6,CASSPGHPYEQYF,TGTGCCAGCAGCCCGGGACACCCTTACGAGCAGTACTTC
.,TRBD1,TRBJ1-4,TRBV7-9,CASSLGQGIEKLFF,TGTGCCAGCAGCTTAGGACAGGGGATTGAAAAACTGTTTTTT
.,TRBD1,TRBJ1-2,TRBV6-2/TRBV6-3,CASSSRQGWDYGYTF,TGTGCCAGCAGTAGCCGACAGGGTTGGGACTATGGCTACACCTTC
.,.,TRBJ2-5,TRBV5-1,CASRQGSSQETQYF,TGCGCCAGCAGGCAGGGGTCGAGCCAAGAGACCCAGTACTTC
.,.,TRBJ2-3,TRBV6-4,CASSRWGGGTDTQYF,TGTGCCAGCAGTCGGTGGGGAGGCGGCACAGATACGCAGTATTTT
.,TRBD1,TRBJ1-4,TRBV20-1,CSASSGTATNEKLFF,TGCAGTGCAAGTTCAGGGACAGCAACTAATGAAAAACTGTTTTTT
few,TRBD1,TRBJ2-7,TRBV30,CAMTGGSYEQYF,TGTGCCATGACAGGGGGTTCCTACGAGCAGTACTTC
.,.,TRBJ2-4,TRBV14,CASSQDLFQGHPFKNIQYF,TGTGCCAGCAGCCAAGATTTATTCCAGGGACATCCTTTCAAAAACATTCAGTACTTC
.,.,TRBJ2-7,TRBV28,CASSISGQGRWHEQYF,TGTGCCAGCAGCATTAGTGGGCAGGGTCGATGGCACGAGCAGTACTTC
.,.,TRBJ1-1,TRBV30,CAWRTQGRGRHTEAFF,TGTGCCTGGAGGACTCAGGGGAGGGGGAGGCACACTGAAGCTTTCTTT
.,TRBD1,TRBJ2-2,TRBV27,CASKPGGGSGELFF,TGTGCCAGCAAACCAGGGGGTGGGTCCGGGGAGCTGTTTTTT
.,.,TRBJ1-2,TRBV28,CASREEINYGYTF,TGTGCCAGCAGAGAGGAGATTAACTATGGCTACACCTTC
few,.,TRBJ1-5,TRBV10-3,CAISQGLGSNQPQHF,TGTGCCATCAGTCAGGGGCTTGGTAGCAATCAGCCCCAGCATTTT
few,TRBD1,TRBJ1-1,TRBV5-1,CASTTGTGGMGTEAFF,TGCGCCAGCACGACCGGGACAGGGGGCATGGGCACTGAAGCTTTCTTT
.,.,TRBJ2-7,TRBV29-1,CSARDGGSYEQYF,TGCAGCGCAAGGGATGGGGGGAGCTACGAGCAGTACTTC
.,TRBD1,TRBJ1-5,TRBV2,CASSARDRASQPQHF,TGTGCCAGCAGTGCCCGGGACAGGGCAAGTCAGCCCCAGCATTTT
.,TRBD2,TRBJ2-3,TRBV2,CASSDSGSSGDTQYF,TGTGCCAGCAGTGACAGCGGGAGTTCGGGAGATACGCAGTATTTT
.,TRBD1,TRBJ1-6,TRBV6-5,CASKGARNNSPLHF,TGTGCCAGCAAGGGGGCGCGGAATAATTCACCCCTCCACTTT
.,TRBD1,TRBJ2-7,TRBV15,CATSIRGLEQYF,TGTGCCACCAGCATCAGGGGGCTCGAGCAGTACTTC
few,.,TRBJ1-6,TRBV25-1,CASSPHRDGRSPLHF,TGTGCCAGCAGCCCCCACAGGGATGGGAGATCACCCCTCCACTTT
once,TRBD2,TRBJ2-1,TRBV5-6,CASRGTSGKREQFF,TGTGCCAGCAGAGGGACTAGCGGGAAACGCGAGCAGTTCTTC
.,.,TRBJ2-7,TRBV12-3/TRBV12-4,CASSLASYEQYF,TGTGCCAGCAGTTTAGCTTCGTACGAGCAGTACTTC
few,TRBD1,TRBJ2-7,TRBV5-1,CASKNRQGDTYEQYF,TGCGCCAGCAAGAACAGACAGGGGGACACCTACGAGCAGTACTTC
.,TRBD1,TRBJ1-3,TRBV27,CASSISGTEKNTIYF,TGTGCCAGCAGTATATCCGGGACAGAGAAAAACACCATATATTTT
.,.,TRBJ1-5,TRBV6-5,CASSSYGGDYQPQHF,TGTGCCAGCAGTTCTTACGGCGGAGACTATCAGCCCCAGCATTTT
.,TRBD2,TRBJ2-3,TRBV19,CASRGTSGRADTQYF,TGTGCCAGTAGAGGGACTAGCGGGAGGGCAGATACGCAGTATTTT
.,TRBD1,TRBJ2-6,TRBV29-1,CSVTQGSGANVLTF,TGCAGCGTGACACAGGGGTCTGGGGCCAACGTCCTGACTTTC
.,TRBD1,TRBJ2-1,TRBV5-1,CASSLGPGQGFRRFF,TGCGCCAGCAGCTTGGGGCCGGGACAGGGGTTTAGACGGTTCTTC
.,.,TRBJ2-2,TRBV19,CATKGGRNTGELFF,TGTGCCACCAAGGGGGGGCGGAACACCGGGGAGCTGTTTTTT
.,TRBD2,TRBJ2-7,TRBV5-4,CASSLSSGRASYEQYF,TGTGCCAGCAGCTTGTCTAGCGGGAGGGCCTCCTACGAGCAGTACTTC
.,.,TRBJ2-5,TRBV18,CASSPQGRGETQYF,TGTGCCAGCTCACCACAGGGTAGGGGAGAGACCCAGTACTTC
.,TRBD2,TRBJ2-5,TRBV20-1,CSTGGRETQYF,TGCAGTACGGGGGGGCGAGAGACCCAGTACTTC
.,.,TRBJ2-3,TRBV5-1,CASSPNSIPSTDTQYF,TGCGCCAGCAGCCCCAACTCCATTCCCAGCACAGATACGCAGTATTTT